The 18 T cell receptor beta chains below come from one sample, sequenced in a study of T cell clones after liver transplantation (dated by TCRdb to the late 2010s). The library was prepared using the immunoSEQ multiplex PCR assay. TCRdb mirrors the immuneACCESS table, restricted to in-frame sequences. Some clones are absent from its copies; in checked studies, under half trace to an unresolved V gene, and the reason for the others is unknown. This sample has 45,000 to 60,000 clones in its table, and about 73% of those were observed once. The biggest ten clones account for about 3% of the sample. The material sequenced was CD4+ T cells from blood, taken at the approximately 15-month timepoint. The receptors originated from a human patient who received a liver transplant. After a transplant, some T cells may be of graft donor origin.

The V gene is TRBV5-4, the J gene TRBJ2-5; 8 nucleotides agree with TRBD1. CDR1 is SGHNT, CDR2 YYREEE, per germline (reference sequence). Trimming at V came to 5 bases and at J to 5 bases, leaving 8 bases not matched to a gene. The CDR3 is made up of 14 amino acids. In nucleotides, the CDR3 is TGTGCCAGCAGTTCGCAGGGGGCTTTGGAGACCCAGTACTTC. It codes for CASSSQGALETQYF.

CDR3 DNA sequence: TGTGCCAGCAACACAGGGTCGGGAAATTCACCCCTCCACTTT. As protein: CASNTGSGNSPLHF. This chain links TRBV6-1 with TRBJ1-6; tentative D call: TRBD1 (6 bases). From germline, CDR1 is MNHNS and CDR2 SASEGT. Trimming took 7 bases from V and 7 from J, leaving 14 bases between them. The CDR3 is 14 residues long.

The J gene is TRBJ1-4, the V gene TRBV15; D perhaps matches TRBD1 (5 bases). Per germline, CDR1 LNHNV and CDR2 YYDKDF (reference sequence). This CDR3 has 13 amino acids. Trimming left V 5 bases short and J 9 bases short, with 13 bases between. For the CDR3, the DNA is TGTGCCACCAGCCGGCCGGGGGTGCAAAAACTGTTTTTT. The encoded protein is CATSRPGVQKLFF. Full variable domain (rest looked up from reference TRBV15 and TRBJ1-4): DAMVIQNPRYQVTQFGKPVTLSCSQTLNHNVMYWYQQKSSQAPKLLFHYYDKDFNNEADTPDNFQSRRPNTSFCFLDIRSPGLGDTAMYLCATSRPGVQKLFFGSGTQLSVL.

V gene TRBV19 combines with J gene TRBJ1-5, with D maybe TRBD1 (5 bases). The CDR3 runs 16 residues. V was pared by 0 bases and J by 6 bases, with 15 bases between. Germline CDR1 is LNHDA and CDR2 is SQIVND (reference sequence). CDR3 nucleotides: TGTGCCAGTAGTATAGAGGCCCCGGGACCAGGTCAGCCCCAGCATTTT. Translating it yields CASSIEAPGPGQPQHF.

The chain couples TRBV10-1 to TRBJ2-1; perhaps TRBD2 as D (5 bases). Germline V gene data show CDR1 as WNHNN and CDR2 as SYGVQD (reference sequence). This CDR3 contains 13 residues. The V end was cut by 0 bases, the J end by 6 bases, with 6 bases between. CDR3 sequence reads: CASSESGVNEQFF. The CDR3 DNA reads as TGCGCCAGCAGTGAGTCGGGAGTCAATGAGCAGTTCTTC.

The CDR3 sequence is CSAPLDRNTGELFF. The CDR3 region has the DNA TGCAGCGCCCCGTTAGACAGGAACACCGGGGAGCTGTTTTTT. The V gene is TRBV29-1, the J gene TRBJ2-2; perhaps TRBD1 as D (5 bases). The CDR3 runs to 14 residues. Trimming stripped 7 bases from V and 1 base from J, with 13 bases between. Germline V CDR1 and CDR2: SQVTM, ANQGSEA.

V is TRBV6-5 and J is TRBJ1-2, with TRBD1 matching over 8 bases. The CDR3 covers 15 residues. With 4 bases clipped from V and 5 bases from J, the junction kept 9 bases outside the gene matches. From germline, CDR1 is MNHEY and CDR2 SVGAGI. The CDR3 DNA reads TGTGCCAGCAGTTTCGGTCACAGGGGGAGTTATGGCTACACCTTC. Amino acid sequence: CASSFGHRGSYGYTF.

For this clone: Being one base from a much bigger clone, this may be a read error. This chain links TRBV19 with TRBJ1-3; D not certain. In germline, CDR1 is LNHDA, CDR2 SQIVND (reference sequence). Trimming took 9 bases from V and 6 from J, leaving 12 bases between them. The CDR3 loop spans 12 amino acids. The CDR3 sequence: CASSPEKNTIYF. Here the CDR3 DNA reads TGTGCCAGCTCTCCCGAGAAAAACACCATATATTTT. The full variable domain, completed using reference TRBV19 and TRBJ1-3, is DGGITQSPKYLFRKEGQNVTLSCEQNLNHDAMYWYRQDPGQGLRLIYYSQIVNDFQKGDIAEGYSVSREKKESFPLTVTSAQKNPTAFYLCASSPEKNTIYFGEGSWLTVV.

The chain employs TRBV6-6 and TRBJ2-7; 7 bases are shared with TRBD2. The CDR3 sequence is 14 residues long. V dropped 10 bases and J dropped 5; count of bases not matched to a gene: 14. Germline assignment: CDR1 MNHNY and CDR2 SVGAGI (reference sequence). CDR3: CATLGAGAGNEQYV. CDR3 DNA sequence: TGTGCCACCCTAGGGGCGGGAGCTGGGAACGAGCAGTACGTC.

This clone was observed a handful of times. V and J are TRBV6-1 and TRBJ2-7, with D perhaps matching TRBD1 (6 bases). In germline, CDR1 is MNHNS, CDR2 SASEGT. The V gene lost 8 bases and the J gene lost 5 bases, with 16 bases spanning the gap. This CDR3 is built from 13 residues. The CDR3, as DNA: TGTGCCAGCCGGAAAACAGGGTCCAACGAGCAGTACTTC. Translation gives CASRKTGSNEQYF.

This chain connects TRBV5-4 to TRBJ2-7; D is perhaps TRBD1 (5 bases). This CDR3 spans 13 amino acids. Germline V lookup: CDR1 SGHNT, CDR2 YYREEE (reference sequence). V dropped 5 bases and J dropped 2 bases, with 11 bases sitting between them. The CDR3 DNA sequence: TGTGCCAGCAGGCAGGGTACGACCTACGAGCAGTACTTC. Encoded protein: CASRQGTTYEQYF.

The J gene is TRBJ2-5, the V gene TRBV6-6, with 10 bases lining up with TRBD2. V was clipped by 5 bases and J by 5 bases; unmatched bases: 8. This CDR3 spans 15 amino acids. Germline lookup yields CDR1 MNHNY and CDR2 SVGAGI (reference sequence). CDR3 amino acids: CASSQQRGGGETQYF. In nucleotides, the CDR3 is TGTGCCAGCAGTCAACAGCGGGGGGGCGGGGAGACCCAGTACTTC.

The V gene is TRBV6-5, the J gene TRBJ1-4; D gene ambiguous. V gave up 6 bases and J gave up 0 bases, with 8 bases separating them. The CDR3 is 14 amino acids. CDR1 is MNHEY and CDR2 is SVGAGI in the germline V gene. In nucleotides, the CDR3 is TGTGCCAGCAGCAACCGGGCAACTAATGAAAAACTGTTTTTT. Translating it yields CASSNRATNEKLFF.

This clone was counted a few times. The chain is built from TRBV18 and TRBJ2-3, with no clear D. This CDR3 comprises 13 residues. Trimming pared 2 bases from V and 4 bases from J, leaving 7 bases between. Per the germline V gene, CDR1 is KGHSH and CDR2 is LQKENI. CDR3 protein: CASSPSTPDTQYF. The CDR3 bases are TGTGCCAGCTCACCATCCACTCCAGATACGCAGTATTTT.

The table lists this clone with a few counts. In nucleotides, the CDR3 is TGTGCCAGCAGACCAGGGTTACAAGAGACCCAGTACTTC. This translates into CASRPGLQETQYF. J is TRBJ2-5 and V is TRBV2, with a weak D call TRBD1 (5 bases). V was pared by 6 bases and J by 2 bases, with 10 bases between. The CDR3 loop spans 13 amino acids. Germline values: CDR1 SNHLY, CDR2 FYNNEI.

This chain joins TRBV5-1 and TRBJ2-7; D perhaps matches TRBD2 (5 bases). The V gene's germline CDR1 is SGHRS and CDR2 YFSETQ. The length of the CDR3 is 12 residues. The CDR3 bases are TGTGCCAGCAGCCACACATCGGGGGAGCAGTACGTC. Its protein is CASSHTSGEQYV.

The J gene is TRBJ1-2, the V gene TRBV7-2; 7 nucleotides align to TRBD1. Trimming took 5 bases from V and 4 from J; bases not matched to a gene: 13. This CDR3 is 16 amino acids long. Germline V lookup: CDR1 SGHTA, CDR2 FQGNSA. The CDR3, as DNA: TGTGCCAGCAGCCCCCGAGGGACAGAAAGAATCTATGGCTACACCTTC. Translation: CASSPRGTERIYGYTF.

The gene calls are TRBV23-1 and TRBJ1-3; D is uncertain. TRBV23-1 counts as an open reading frame of uncertain function. The CDR3 contains 17 residues. Trimming removed 1 base from V and 1 base from J, with 14 bases in between. CDR3 protein: CASSQWSRPPSGNTIYF. CDR3 DNA: TGCGCCAGCAGTCAATGGTCTCGGCCCCCTTCTGGAAACACCATATATTTT.